The source of this T cell receptor (beta chain) is a study of blood T cell repertoires in COVID-19. For the study at large: Sources were T cells, B-cell-depleted T cells, or PBMCs; the material itself was cDNA or gDNA.

Original processing methods: The assay estimated nucleated cells by amplifying reference gene primers. Sequenced by immunoSEQ multiplex PCR; TCRdb stores in-frame clones only, minus some. That table gives V, J and clone size, and the DNA gave D and trimming. The sample contains a few hundred thousand clones, approximately 89% of which appear only once. This CDR3 has 16 residues. Trimming took 1 base from V and 12 from J; bases not matched to a gene: 14. The germline V gene encodes CDR1 SGHTA and CDR2 FQGTGA. In terms of age and location, participants ranged from roughly 18 to 100 years and lived in under 30 US areas. Participant-reported clinical history was the basis for cohort assignment.

The chain combines TRBV7-3 with TRBJ2-1; 8 bases match TRBD2. Sequencing was done on a sample of PBMCs or T cells enriched from blood (not recorded which). The clonotype originates from a woman aged 25-40 years who had recovered from COVID-19. The CDR3 DNA follows: TGTGCCAGCAGCTTAATAGGGGTTAGCGGGATCGTCCGGCAGTTCTTC. Translating it yields CASSLIGVSGIVRQFF.